This T cell receptor (beta chain) was recovered during a study of metastatic and nonmetastatic thyroid tumors. Study-level information: It was across blood and tumor or nodule tissue from malignant and benign thyroid patients that repertoires were compared.

Broader study findings: Compared with benign nodules, malignant thyroid tumors were reported to have significantly higher TCR beta diversity in both blood and tumor.

Thyroid surgery took place with no prior treatment in any patient. Authors' methods: Clinicopathological groups of papillary thyroid cancer showed CDR3 differences that were used to build a distant-metastasis classifier. TCRdb reprocessed the PCR reads using MiXCR. The V and J calls here are based on TCRdb, not the publication. The repertoire holds about 20,000 clones, with about a quarter as singletons. A word on this clone: The antigen is undetermined.

The TCR sequence derives from a female donor with papillary thyroid cancer or a benign thyroid nodule (not recorded which). Some clones in this sample may be carry-over from other donors' samples. The material sequenced was tumor tissue.

The CDR3 spells CASSWGWSYNSPLHF. The DNA for the CDR3 is TGTGCCAGCAGCTGGGGATGGTCCTATAATTCACCCCTCCACTTT. The gene calls are TRBV9 and TRBJ1-6; D ambiguous. Germline CDR1 is SGDLS and CDR2 is YYNGEE. The ends were cut back, 4 bases at V and 1 base at J, with 9 bases in the middle. CDR3 length: 15 residues.